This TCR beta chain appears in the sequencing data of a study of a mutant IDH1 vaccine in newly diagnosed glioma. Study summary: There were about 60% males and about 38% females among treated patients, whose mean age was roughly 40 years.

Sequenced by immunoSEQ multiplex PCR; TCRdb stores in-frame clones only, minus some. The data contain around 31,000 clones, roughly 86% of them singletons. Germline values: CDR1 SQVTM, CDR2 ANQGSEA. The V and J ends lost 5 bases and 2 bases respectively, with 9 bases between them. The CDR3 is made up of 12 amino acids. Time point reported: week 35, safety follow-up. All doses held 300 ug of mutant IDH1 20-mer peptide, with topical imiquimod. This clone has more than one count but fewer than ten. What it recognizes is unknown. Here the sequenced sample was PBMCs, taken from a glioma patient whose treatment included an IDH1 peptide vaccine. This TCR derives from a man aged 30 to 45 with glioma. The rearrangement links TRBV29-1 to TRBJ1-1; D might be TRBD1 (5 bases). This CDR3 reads CSVLTGNTEAFF. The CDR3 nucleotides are TGCAGCGTTTTAACAGGAAACACTGAAGCTTTCTTT. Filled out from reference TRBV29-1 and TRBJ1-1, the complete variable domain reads SAVISQKPSRDICQRGTSLTIQCQVDSQVTMMFWYRQQPGQSLTLIATANQGSEATYESGFVIDKFPISRPNLTFSTLTVSNMSPEDSSIYLCSVLTGNTEAFFGQGTRLTVV.